This TCR beta chain is from a study of vaccination and CD4 T cells after COVID-19. Described time point: late sampling 161 to 241 days after vaccination in a few convalescent patients. The treatment is: roughly 10-day PBMC culture with coronavirus spike peptide pools or control peptides (ViraFEST assay). There are a few counts of this clonotype. The antigen is undetermined. The CDR3 is 16 residues long. Looked up from germline, CDR1 is KGHDR and CDR2 is SFDVKD. V lost 5 bases, J lost 4 bases, and 10 bases stayed unmatched. The Oncomine TCR Beta short-read assay sequenced DNA from cultured CD4+ T cells. TCRdb passed the PCR reads through MiXCR, listing each CDR3 protein once. The sample consists of about 25,000 distinct CDR3 sequences, under 40% of them appearing once.

The TCR comes from a human donor who had recovered from COVID-19. The specimen was CD4+ T cells from blood, cultured in vitro, collected about 7 months after SARS-CoV-2 vaccination. The chain is built from TRBV24-1 and TRBJ2-3, with TRBD1 identical over 8 bases. DNA for the CDR3: TGTGCCACCAGTGCTACCCAGGGGGCTGGAGCAGATACGCAGTATTTT. This translates into CATSATQGAGADTQYF.